This T cell receptor (beta chain) appears in the sequencing data of a study of CD4 T cells in relation to SARS-CoV-2 and coronaviruses. Whole-study results and caveats: Memory recall responses, not primary responses primed in culture, are what the assay detects.

Concerning this clone itself: Its antigen is unidentified.

The CDR3 totals 16 residues. The V end was cut by 1 base, the J end by 0 bases, with 10 bases between. The germline V gene encodes CDR1 SGHRS and CDR2 YFSETQ. The table came from immunoSEQ multiplex PCR; TCRdb's copy has only in-frame clones and leaves some out. The repertoire holds roughly 63,000 clones, with approximately 94% as singletons. CD4+ T cells from unexposed donors were obtained before the COVID-19 pandemic (2011-2018). The sequencing sample was made of naive CD4+ T cells from PBMCs. Indicated subset: naive CD4+ T cells isolated by negative enrichment. The gene calls are TRBV5-1 and TRBJ2-2, with a weak D call TRBD2 (6 bases). This clonotype was obtained from a human donor in good health. As DNA, the CDR3 is TGCGCCAGCAGCTTGAGGAGGGGCGCGAACACCGGGGAGCTGTTTTTT. This codes for CASSLRRGANTGELFF.